The sequence of this T cell receptor beta chain was determined in a study of T cells in Graves' hyperthyroidism and ophthalmopathy. The germline V gene encodes CDR1 SGHTA and CDR2 FQGTGA. V trimming: 4 bases; J trimming: 0 bases; junction bases outside the gene matches: 4. This CDR3 region has 15 residues. RNA transcripts served as the template for amplifying TCR beta CDR3 regions. TCR CDR3 regions were first amplified by RT-PCR with HTBI primers. TCRdb reprocessed the multiplex PCR reads with MiXCR, giving one entry per CDR3 protein. The sample lists hundreds of thousands of distinct CDR3 sequences; roughly 15% were seen once. Ten or more counts support this clonotype.

The rearrangement uses TRBV7-3 and TRBJ2-3; 7 bases are a match to TRBD1. The clonotype comes from a woman aged 18-29 years with Graves' ophthalmopathy. What was sequenced was blood. CDR3 amino acids: CASSWGTASTDTQYF. CDR3 sequence (DNA): TGTGCCAGCAGCTGGGGGACAGCTAGCACAGATACGCAGTATTTT.